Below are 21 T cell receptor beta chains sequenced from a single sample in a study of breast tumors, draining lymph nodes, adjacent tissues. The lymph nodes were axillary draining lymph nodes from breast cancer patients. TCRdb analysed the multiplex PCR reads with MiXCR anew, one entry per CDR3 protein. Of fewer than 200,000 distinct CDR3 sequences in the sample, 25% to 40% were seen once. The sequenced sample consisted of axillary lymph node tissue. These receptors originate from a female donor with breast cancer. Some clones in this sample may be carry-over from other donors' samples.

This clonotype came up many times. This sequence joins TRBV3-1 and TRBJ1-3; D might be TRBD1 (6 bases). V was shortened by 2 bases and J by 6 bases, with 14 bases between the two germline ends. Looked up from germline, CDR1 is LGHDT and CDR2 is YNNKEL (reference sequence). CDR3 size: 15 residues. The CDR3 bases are TGTGCCAGCAGCCAACTGGGGAACAGGGCAAACACCATATATTTT. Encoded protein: CASSQLGNRANTIYF.

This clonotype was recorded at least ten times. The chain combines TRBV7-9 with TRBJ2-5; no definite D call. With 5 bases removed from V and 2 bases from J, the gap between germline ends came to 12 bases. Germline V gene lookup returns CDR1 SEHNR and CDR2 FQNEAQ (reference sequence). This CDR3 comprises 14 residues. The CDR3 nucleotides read TGTGCCAGCAGCCCCGAGGAAGGTCAAGAGACCCAGTACTTC. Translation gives CASSPEEGQETQYF.

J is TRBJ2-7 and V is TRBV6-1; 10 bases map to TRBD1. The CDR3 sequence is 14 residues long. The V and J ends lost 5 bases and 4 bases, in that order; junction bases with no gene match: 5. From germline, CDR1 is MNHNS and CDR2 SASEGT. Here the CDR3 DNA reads TGTGCCAGCAGTCCCGGGACAGGGGTGTACGAGCAGTACTTC. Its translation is CASSPGTGVYEQYF.

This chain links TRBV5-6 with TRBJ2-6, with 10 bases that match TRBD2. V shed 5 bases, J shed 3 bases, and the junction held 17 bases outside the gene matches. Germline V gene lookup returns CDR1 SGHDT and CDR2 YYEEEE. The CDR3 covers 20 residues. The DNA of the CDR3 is TGTGCCAGCAGACATAGGGGGCCTAGCGGGGGAGTCTTTGGGGCCAACGTCCTGACTTTC. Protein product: CASRHRGPSGGVFGANVLTF.

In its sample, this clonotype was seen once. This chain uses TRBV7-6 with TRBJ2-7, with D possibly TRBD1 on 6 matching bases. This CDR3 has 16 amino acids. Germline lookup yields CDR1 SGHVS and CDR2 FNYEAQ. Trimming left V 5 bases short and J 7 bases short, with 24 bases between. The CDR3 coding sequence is TGTGCCAGCAGCCGCAACCCCTGGGGGCTTTATGAGGAGCAGTACTTC. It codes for CASSRNPWGLYEEQYF. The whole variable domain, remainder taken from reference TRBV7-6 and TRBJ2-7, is GAGVSQSPRYKVTKRGQDVALRCDPISGHVSLYWYRQALGQGPEFLTYFNYEAQQDKSGLPNDRFSAERPEGSISTLTIQRTEQRDSAMYRCASSRNPWGLYEEQYFGPGTRLTVT.

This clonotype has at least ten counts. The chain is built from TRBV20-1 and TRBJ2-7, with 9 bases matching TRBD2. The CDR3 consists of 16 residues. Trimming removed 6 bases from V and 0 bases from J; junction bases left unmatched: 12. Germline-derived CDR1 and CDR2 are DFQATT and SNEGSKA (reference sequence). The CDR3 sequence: CSAGAYNSGSSYEQYF. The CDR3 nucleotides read TGCAGTGCCGGGGCCTACAATAGCGGGAGCTCCTACGAGCAGTACTTC.

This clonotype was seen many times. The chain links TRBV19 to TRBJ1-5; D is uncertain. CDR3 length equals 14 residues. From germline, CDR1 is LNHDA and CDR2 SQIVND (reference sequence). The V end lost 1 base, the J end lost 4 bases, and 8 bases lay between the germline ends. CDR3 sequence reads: CASSIVGINQPQHF. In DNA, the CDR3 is TGTGCCAGTAGTATAGTGGGAATTAATCAGCCCCAGCATTTT.

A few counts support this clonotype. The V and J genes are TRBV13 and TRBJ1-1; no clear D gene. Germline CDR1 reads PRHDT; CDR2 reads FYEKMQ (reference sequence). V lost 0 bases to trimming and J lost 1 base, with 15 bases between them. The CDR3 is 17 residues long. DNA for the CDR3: TGTGCCAGCAGCTTAGGTCAAGTGGCAGGAGCGAACACTGAAGCTTTCTTT. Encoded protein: CASSLGQVAGANTEAFF.

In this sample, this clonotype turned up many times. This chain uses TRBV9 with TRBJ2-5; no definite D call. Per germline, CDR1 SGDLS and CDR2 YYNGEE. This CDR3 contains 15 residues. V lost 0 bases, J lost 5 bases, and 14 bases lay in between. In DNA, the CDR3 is TGTGCCAGCAGCGTAGAGACGGGTATGGATGAGACCCAGTACTTC. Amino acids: CASSVETGMDETQYF.

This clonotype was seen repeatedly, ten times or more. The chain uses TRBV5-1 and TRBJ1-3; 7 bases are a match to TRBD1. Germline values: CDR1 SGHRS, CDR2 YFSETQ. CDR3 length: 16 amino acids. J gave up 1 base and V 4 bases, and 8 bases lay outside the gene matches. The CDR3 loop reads CASSLGTGESGNTIYF. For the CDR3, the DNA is TGCGCCAGCAGCCTGGGAACAGGGGAATCTGGAAACACCATATATTTT.

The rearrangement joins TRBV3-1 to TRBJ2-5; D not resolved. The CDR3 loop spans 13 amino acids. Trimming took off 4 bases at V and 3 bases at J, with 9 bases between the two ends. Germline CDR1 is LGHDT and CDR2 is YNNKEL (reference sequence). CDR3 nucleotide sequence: TGTGCCAGCAGCCCCGGAATAGAAGAGACCCAGTACTTC. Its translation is CASSPGIEETQYF.

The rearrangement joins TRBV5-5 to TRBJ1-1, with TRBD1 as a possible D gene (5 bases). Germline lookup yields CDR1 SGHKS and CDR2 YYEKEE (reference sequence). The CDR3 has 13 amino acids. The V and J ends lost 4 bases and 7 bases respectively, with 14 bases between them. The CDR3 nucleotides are TGTGCCAGCAGCGTGGGGACGGTCGGTGAAGCTTTCTTT. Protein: CASSVGTVGEAFF.

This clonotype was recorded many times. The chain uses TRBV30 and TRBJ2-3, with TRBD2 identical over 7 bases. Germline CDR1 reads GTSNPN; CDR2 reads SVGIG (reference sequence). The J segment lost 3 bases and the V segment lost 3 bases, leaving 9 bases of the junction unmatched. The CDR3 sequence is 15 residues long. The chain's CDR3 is CAWSLSSGRTDTQYF. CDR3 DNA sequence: TGTGCCTGGAGCCTTTCTAGCGGACGTACAGATACGCAGTATTTT.

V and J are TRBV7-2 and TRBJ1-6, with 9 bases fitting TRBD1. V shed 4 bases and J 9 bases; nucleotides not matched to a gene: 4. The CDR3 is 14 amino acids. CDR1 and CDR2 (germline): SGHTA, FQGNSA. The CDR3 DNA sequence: TGTGCCAGCAGCTCGGGACAGGGATCTTCACCCCTCCACTTT. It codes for CASSSGQGSSPLHF. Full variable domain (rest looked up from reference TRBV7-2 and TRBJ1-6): GAGVSQSPSNKVTEKGKDVELRCDPISGHTALYWYRQSLGQGLEFLIYFQGNSAPDKSGLPSDRFSAERTGGSVSTLTIQRTQQEDSAVYLCASSSGQGSSPLHFGNGTRLTVT.

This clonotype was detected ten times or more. CDR3 sequence reads: CASNRAGATSSYEQYF. CDR3 nucleotides: TGTGCCAGCAACCGAGCGGGAGCCACTTCCTCCTACGAGCAGTACTTC. The chain combines TRBV6-2 or TRBV6-3 with TRBJ2-7; 8 bases are a match to TRBD2. The V segment lost 7 bases and the J segment 0 bases; nucleotides outside the gene matches: 11. Germline V gene data show CDR1 as MNHEY and CDR2 as SVGEGT. The CDR3 length is 16 residues.

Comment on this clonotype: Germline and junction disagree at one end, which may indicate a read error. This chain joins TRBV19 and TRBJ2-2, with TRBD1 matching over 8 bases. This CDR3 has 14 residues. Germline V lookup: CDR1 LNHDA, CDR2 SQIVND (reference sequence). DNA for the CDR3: TGCGCCAGTAGTAACCCAGGGGGCACCGGGGAGCTGGTTTTT. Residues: CASSNPGGTGELVF. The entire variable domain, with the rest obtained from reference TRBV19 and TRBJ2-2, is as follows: DGGITQSPKYLFRKEGQNVTLSCEQNLNHDAMYWYRQDPGQGLRLIYYSQIVNDFQKGDIAEGYSVSREKKESFPLTVTSAQKNPTAFYLCASSNPGGTGELVFGEGSRLTVL.

The CDR3 bases are TGCGCCAGCCGAACAGGAGGGACGACGAGCAGTACACCCCTCCACTTT. Protein product: CASRTGGTTSSTPLHF. The chain employs TRBV10-2 and TRBJ1-6, with D maybe TRBD1 (5 bases). V gave up 8 bases and J gave up 11 bases, with 25 bases separating them. The CDR3 has 16 residues. The germline V gene has CDR1 WSHSY and CDR2 SAAADI.

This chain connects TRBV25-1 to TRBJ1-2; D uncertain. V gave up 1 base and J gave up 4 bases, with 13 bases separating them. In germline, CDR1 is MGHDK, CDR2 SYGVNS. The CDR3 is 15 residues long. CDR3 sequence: CASSESRPVPYGYTF. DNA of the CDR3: TGTGCCAGCAGTGAATCCAGGCCGGTCCCCTATGGCTACACCTTC.

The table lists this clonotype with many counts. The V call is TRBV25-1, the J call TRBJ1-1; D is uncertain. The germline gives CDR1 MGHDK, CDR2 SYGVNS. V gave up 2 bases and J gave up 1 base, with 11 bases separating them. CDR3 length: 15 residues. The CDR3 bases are TGTGCCAGCAGTGAAAGTCGGACCGCGAACACTGAAGCTTTCTTT. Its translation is CASSESRTANTEAFF.

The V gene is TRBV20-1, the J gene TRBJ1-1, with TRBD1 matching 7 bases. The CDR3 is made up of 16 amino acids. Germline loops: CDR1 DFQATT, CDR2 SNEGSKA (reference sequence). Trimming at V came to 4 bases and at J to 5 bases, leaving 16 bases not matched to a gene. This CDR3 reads CSATRQGLTQGTEAFF. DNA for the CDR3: TGCAGTGCTACGAGACAGGGTCTCACCCAAGGAACTGAAGCTTTCTTT.

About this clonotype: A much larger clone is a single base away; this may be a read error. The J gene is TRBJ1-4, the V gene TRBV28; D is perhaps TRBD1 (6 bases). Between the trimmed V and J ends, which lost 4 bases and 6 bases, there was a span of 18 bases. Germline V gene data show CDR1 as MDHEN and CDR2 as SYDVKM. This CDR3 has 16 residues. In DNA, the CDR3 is TGTGCCAGCAGTTCGGTCCAGGGAAGGGGGGATGAAAAACTGTTTTTT. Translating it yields CASSSVQGRGDEKLFF.